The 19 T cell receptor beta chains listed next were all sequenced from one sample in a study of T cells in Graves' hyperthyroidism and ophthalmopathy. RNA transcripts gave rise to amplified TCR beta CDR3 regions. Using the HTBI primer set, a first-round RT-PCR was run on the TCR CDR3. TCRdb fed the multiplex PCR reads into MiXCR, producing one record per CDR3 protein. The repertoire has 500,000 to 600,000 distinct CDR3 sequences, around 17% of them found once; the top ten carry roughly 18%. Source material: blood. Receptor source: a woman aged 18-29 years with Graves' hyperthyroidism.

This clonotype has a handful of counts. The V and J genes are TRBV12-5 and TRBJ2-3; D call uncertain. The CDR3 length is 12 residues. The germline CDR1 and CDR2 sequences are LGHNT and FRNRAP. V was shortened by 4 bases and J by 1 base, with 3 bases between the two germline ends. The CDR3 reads CASGWRTDTQYF. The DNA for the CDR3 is TGTGCTAGTGGTTGGCGCACAGATACGCAGTATTTT.

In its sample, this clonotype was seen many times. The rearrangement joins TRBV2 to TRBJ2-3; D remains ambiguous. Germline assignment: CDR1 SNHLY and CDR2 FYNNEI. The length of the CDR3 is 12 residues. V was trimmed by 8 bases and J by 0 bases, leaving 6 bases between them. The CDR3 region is CASQDSTDTQYF. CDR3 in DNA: TGTGCCAGCCAGGACAGCACAGATACGCAGTATTTT.

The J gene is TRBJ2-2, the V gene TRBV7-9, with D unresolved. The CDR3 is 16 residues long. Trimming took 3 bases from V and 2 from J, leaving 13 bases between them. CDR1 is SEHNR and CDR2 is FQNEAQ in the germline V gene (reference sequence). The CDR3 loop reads CASSFMPGSNTGELFF. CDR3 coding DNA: TGTGCCAGCAGCTTTATGCCGGGTAGTAACACCGGGGAGCTGTTTTTT.

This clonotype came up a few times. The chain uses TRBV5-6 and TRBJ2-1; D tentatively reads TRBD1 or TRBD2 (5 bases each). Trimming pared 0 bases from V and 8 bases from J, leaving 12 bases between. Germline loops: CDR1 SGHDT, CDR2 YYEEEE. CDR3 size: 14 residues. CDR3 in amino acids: CASSLVQARDEQFF. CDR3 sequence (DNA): TGTGCCAGCAGCTTGGTACAGGCGAGGGATGAGCAGTTCTTC.

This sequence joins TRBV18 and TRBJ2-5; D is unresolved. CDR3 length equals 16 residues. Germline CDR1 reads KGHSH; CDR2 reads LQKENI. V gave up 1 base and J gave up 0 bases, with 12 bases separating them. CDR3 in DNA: TGTGCCAGCTCACCACTGATAGGGCAGTACCAAGAGACCCAGTACTTC. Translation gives CASSPLIGQYQETQYF.

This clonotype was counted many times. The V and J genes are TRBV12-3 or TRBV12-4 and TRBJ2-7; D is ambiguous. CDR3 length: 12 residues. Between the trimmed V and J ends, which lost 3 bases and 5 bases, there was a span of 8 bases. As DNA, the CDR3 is TGTGCCAGCAGTTTCGGTGTGGACGAGCAGTACTTC. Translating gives CASSFGVDEQYF.

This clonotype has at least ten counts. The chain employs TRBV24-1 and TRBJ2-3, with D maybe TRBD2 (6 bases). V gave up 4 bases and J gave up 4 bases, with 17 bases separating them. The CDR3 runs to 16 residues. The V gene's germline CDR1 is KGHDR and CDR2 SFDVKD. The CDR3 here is CATSEPSSAVADTQYF. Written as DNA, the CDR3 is TGTGCCACCAGTGAGCCGTCTAGCGCGGTCGCAGATACGCAGTATTTT.

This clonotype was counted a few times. This CDR3 is CASSSTGPGSGELFF. For the CDR3, the DNA is TGTGCCAGCAGTTCCACAGGGCCCGGGTCCGGGGAGCTGTTTTTT. The chain joins TRBV7-9 to TRBJ2-2; maybe TRBD1 (6 bases). The V end lost 6 bases, the J end lost 6 bases, and 17 bases lay between the germline ends. The length of the CDR3 is 15 residues. Germline-derived CDR1 and CDR2 are SEHNR and FQNEAQ (reference sequence).

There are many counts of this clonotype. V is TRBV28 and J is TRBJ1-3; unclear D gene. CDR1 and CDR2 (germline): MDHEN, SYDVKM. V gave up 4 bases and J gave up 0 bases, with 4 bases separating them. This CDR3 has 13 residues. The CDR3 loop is CASSSNSGNTIYF. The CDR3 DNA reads TGTGCCAGCAGTTCCAACTCTGGAAACACCATATATTTT.

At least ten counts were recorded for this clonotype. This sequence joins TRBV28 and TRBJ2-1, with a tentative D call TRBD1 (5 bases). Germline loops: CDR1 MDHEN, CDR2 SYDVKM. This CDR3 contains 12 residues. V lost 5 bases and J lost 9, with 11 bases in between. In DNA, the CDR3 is TGTGCCAGCAGTACGACAGAAGTTGAGCAGTTCTTC. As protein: CASSTTEVEQFF.

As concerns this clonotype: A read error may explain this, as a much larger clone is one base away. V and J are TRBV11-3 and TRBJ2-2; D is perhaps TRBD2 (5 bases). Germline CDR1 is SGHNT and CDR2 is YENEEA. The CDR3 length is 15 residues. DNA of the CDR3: TGTACCAGCAGCTTAGCGTCAGGGAACACCGGGGAGCTGTTTTTT. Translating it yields CTSSLASGNTGELFF.

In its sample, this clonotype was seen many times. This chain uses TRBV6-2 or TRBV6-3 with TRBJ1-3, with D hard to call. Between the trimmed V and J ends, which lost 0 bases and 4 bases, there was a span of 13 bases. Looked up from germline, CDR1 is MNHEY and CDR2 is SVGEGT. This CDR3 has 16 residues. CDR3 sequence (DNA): TGTGCCAGCAGTTACTCTGAGGGTGCGGGAGGAAACACCATATATTTT. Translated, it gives CASSYSEGAGGNTIYF.

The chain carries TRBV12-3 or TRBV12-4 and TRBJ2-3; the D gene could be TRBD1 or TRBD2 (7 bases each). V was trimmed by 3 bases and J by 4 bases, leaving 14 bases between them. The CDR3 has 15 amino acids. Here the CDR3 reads CASSFRQGGPDTQYF. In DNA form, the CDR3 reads TGTGCCAGCAGTTTCCGACAGGGAGGGCCAGATACGCAGTATTTT.

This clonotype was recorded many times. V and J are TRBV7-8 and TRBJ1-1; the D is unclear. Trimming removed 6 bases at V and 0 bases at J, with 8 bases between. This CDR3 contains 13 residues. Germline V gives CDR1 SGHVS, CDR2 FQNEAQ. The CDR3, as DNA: TGTGCCAGCAGTCTGCGGTTGAACACTGAAGCTTTCTTT. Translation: CASSLRLNTEAFF.

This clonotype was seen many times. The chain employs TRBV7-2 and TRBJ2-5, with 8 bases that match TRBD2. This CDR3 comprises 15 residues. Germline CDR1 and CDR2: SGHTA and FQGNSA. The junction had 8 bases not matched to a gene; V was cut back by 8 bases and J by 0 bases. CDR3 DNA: TGTGCCAGCGAGGGATTAGCGGGAAACCAAGAGACCCAGTACTTC. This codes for CASEGLAGNQETQYF.

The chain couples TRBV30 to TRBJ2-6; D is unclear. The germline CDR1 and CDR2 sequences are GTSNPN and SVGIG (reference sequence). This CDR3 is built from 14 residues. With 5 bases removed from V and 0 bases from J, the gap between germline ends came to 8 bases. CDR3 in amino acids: CAWGPGSGANVLTF. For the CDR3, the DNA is TGTGCCTGGGGACCGGGCTCTGGGGCCAACGTCCTGACTTTC.

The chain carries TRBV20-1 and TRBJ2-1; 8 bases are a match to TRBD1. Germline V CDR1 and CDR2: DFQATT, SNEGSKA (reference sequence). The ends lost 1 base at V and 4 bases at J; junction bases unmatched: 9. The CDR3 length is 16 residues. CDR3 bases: TGCAGTGCTAGAGGCGACAGGGGCGACCTATACAATGAGCAGTTCTTC. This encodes CSARGDRGDLYNEQFF.

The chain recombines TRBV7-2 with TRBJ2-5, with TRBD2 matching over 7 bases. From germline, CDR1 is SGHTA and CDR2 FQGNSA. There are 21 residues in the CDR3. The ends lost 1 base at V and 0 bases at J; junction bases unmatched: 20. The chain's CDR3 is CASSLDGVWGRAGLNQETQYF. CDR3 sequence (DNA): TGTGCCAGCAGCTTAGACGGGGTATGGGGGAGGGCCGGGTTGAACCAAGAGACCCAGTACTTC. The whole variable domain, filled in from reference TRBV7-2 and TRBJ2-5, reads GAGVSQSPSNKVTEKGKDVELRCDPISGHTALYWYRQSLGQGLEFLIYFQGNSAPDKSGLPSDRFSAERTGGSVSTLTIQRTQQEDSAVYLCASSLDGVWGRAGLNQETQYFGPGTRLLVL.

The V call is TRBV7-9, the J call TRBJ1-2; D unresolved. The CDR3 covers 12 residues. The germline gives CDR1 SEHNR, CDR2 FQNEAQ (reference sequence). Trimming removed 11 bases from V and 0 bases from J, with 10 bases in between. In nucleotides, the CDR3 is TGTGCCGGCCGGGGTCCTAACTATGGCTACACCTTC. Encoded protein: CAGRGPNYGYTF.